These 5 T cell receptor beta chains were all obtained from the same sample, sequenced in a study of CD8 T cells in Susac syndrome (dated by TCRdb to the late 2010s). Preparation of the library involved the immunoSEQ multiplex PCR assay. RNA was extracted using the RNeasy kit, and roughly 0.45 to 1 microgram was reverse transcribed with random hexamers. TCRdb took the public reads, trimmed them with fastp at Q25, ran MiXCR for clone calling and kept in-frame beta chains. All rows with the same CDR3 protein become a single entry with the most common DNA and genes. The sample yields fewer than 150,000 distinct CDR3 sequences; approximately 95% were counted once. Of the sample, 0.15% to 0.2% falls within the top ten clones. Sequenced input: CD8+ T cells from PBMCs. Source of these receptors: a human donor with Susac syndrome.

The chain is built from TRBV11-2 and TRBJ1-2; 7 bases are shared with TRBD1. After removal of 5 bases from V and 6 bases from J, the junction contained 12 bases not matched to a gene. This CDR3 comprises 15 residues. Germline CDR1 is SGHAT and CDR2 is FQNNGV. The CDR3, as DNA: TGTGCCAGCAGCGCAGGGGACAGCGGGTTCCATGGCTACACCTTC. Translating gives CASSAGDSGFHGYTF.

The rearrangement uses TRBV30 and TRBJ1-2, with TRBD1 as a possible D gene (5 bases). Trimming removed 5 bases at V and 8 bases at J, with 21 bases between. Germline V gene lookup returns CDR1 GTSNPN and CDR2 SVGIG (reference sequence). This CDR3 has 14 amino acids. Here the CDR3 DNA reads TGTGCCTGGGATGGGACCTCCATATTGGGCGGCTACACCTTC. Protein product: CAWDGTSILGGYTF.

The chain couples TRBV28 to TRBJ2-7; TRBD2 matches 8 bases. Germline CDR1 MDHEN, CDR2 SYDVKM. CDR3 size: 21 residues. V dropped 5 bases and J dropped 5; count of bases not matched to a gene: 29. The CDR3 protein is CASSPLILLFGLAGGFHEQYF. In DNA, the CDR3 is TGTGCCAGCAGTCCCCTTATTCTCCTTTTCGGGCTGGCGGGAGGTTTCCACGAGCAGTACTTC.

The V and J genes are TRBV5-1 and TRBJ1-5; TRBD1 might be the D (5 bases). The CDR3 spans 15 residues. CDR1 and CDR2 from the germline V gene are SGHRS and YFSETQ. Trimming cost V 3 bases and J 4 bases, with 14 bases left between them. The CDR3: CASSSGSLPNQPQHF. The CDR3 DNA sequence: TGCGCCAGCAGCTCAGGGAGCCTTCCTAATCAGCCCCAGCATTTT.

This sequence joins TRBV12-5 and TRBJ2-2; the D is unclear. The ends were cut back, 5 bases at V and 0 bases at J, with 13 bases in the middle. This CDR3 is 16 amino acids long. CDR1 and CDR2 from the germline V gene are LGHNT and FRNRAP. This chain's CDR3 is CASGPPSAANTGELFF. CDR3 DNA: TGTGCTAGTGGTCCCCCCAGCGCCGCGAACACCGGGGAGCTGTTTTTT.